A single sample gave rise to the 10 T cell receptor beta chains below, sequenced in a study of early stage breast cancer tumors (dated by TCRdb to the late 2010s). Receptor libraries were prepared by the immunoSEQ multiplex PCR assay. Not all clones reach the TCRdb copy of this immuneACCESS table, which keeps in-frame sequences only. Checked studies attribute under half of the gap to unresolved V genes and leave the rest unexplained. This sample holds more than 55,000 clones; more than 60% were observed only once. Of the sample, less than 4% is held by the ten largest clones. Sequenced sample: blood. These receptors originate from a person aged 25 to 45 with breast cancer.

This chain joins TRBV6-5 and TRBJ2-7, with D maybe TRBD2 (7 bases). The CDR3 length is 13 residues. The germline V and J ends were trimmed by 10 bases and 1 base, with 14 bases remaining between them. Per the germline V gene, CDR1 is MNHEY and CDR2 is SVGAGI. The CDR3 here is CATSGEGSYEQYF. CDR3 nucleotide sequence: TGTGCCACCTCAGGGGAGGGTTCCTACGAGCAGTACTTC.

The chain has TRBV6-5 and TRBJ1-2; 7 positions agree with TRBD1. This CDR3 contains 14 residues. J gave up 7 bases and V 4 bases, and 9 bases lay outside the gene matches. Per the germline V gene, CDR1 is MNHEY and CDR2 is SVGAGI. The CDR3 coding sequence is TGTGCCAGCAGTTTCGGACAGGCCATGGGTGGCTACACCTTC. Residues: CASSFGQAMGGYTF.

V and J are TRBV6-5 and TRBJ2-3; 9 bases are a match to TRBD2. This CDR3 region has 15 residues. Germline assignment: CDR1 MNHEY and CDR2 SVGAGI. Germline trimming cut 2 bases from V and 4 bases from J; bases unmatched to any gene: 4. The CDR3 loop is CASSYQAGGPDTQYF. In DNA form, the CDR3 reads TGTGCCAGCAGTTACCAAGCGGGAGGCCCAGATACGCAGTATTTT.

V gene TRBV11-3 combines with J gene TRBJ2-1; the match to TRBD2 covers 13 bases. CDR3 length: 18 amino acids. Germline-derived CDR1 and CDR2 are SGHNT and YENEEA. Germline trimming cut 5 bases from V and 4 bases from J; bases unmatched to any gene: 11. CDR3 amino acids: CASSVTSGRARSYNEQFF. CDR3 coding DNA: TGTGCCAGCAGCGTTACTAGCGGGAGGGCCAGGAGTTACAATGAGCAGTTCTTC.

This clone was recorded once. V is TRBV2 and J is TRBJ1-2; D ambiguous. Trimming removed 1 base at V and 7 bases at J, with 13 bases between. Germline V gene data show CDR1 as SNHLY and CDR2 as FYNNEI. The CDR3 has 14 amino acids. CDR3 bases: TGTGCCAGCAGTGAAGGAGGGCGACCTAGTGGCTACACCTTC. Its translation is CASSEGGRPSGYTF.

The chain uses TRBV29-1 and TRBJ1-2; 7 nucleotides agree with TRBD1. The CDR3 consists of 12 residues. CDR1 is SQVTM, CDR2 ANQGSEA, per germline. V lost 6 bases and J lost 11; bases outside the gene matches: 12. The CDR3 is CSVPGDSSRYTF. The CDR3 DNA reads TGCAGCGTGCCTGGGGACAGCAGTCGTTACACCTTC.

The chain couples TRBV20-1 to TRBJ2-1; D uncertain. Trimming shortened V by 3 bases and J by 9 bases, and 6 bases separated the two germline ends. Germline CDR1 reads DFQATT; CDR2 reads SNEGSKA (reference sequence). The CDR3 is 10 amino acids. The CDR3 coding sequence is TGCAGTGCTAGCAGACGTGAGCAGTTCTTC. Translating gives CSASRREQFF.

The V gene is TRBV5-1, the J gene TRBJ2-1; 10 positions match TRBD2. Germline lookup yields CDR1 SGHRS and CDR2 YFSETQ. This CDR3 has 15 residues. Germline trimming cut 2 bases from V and 5 bases from J; bases unmatched to any gene: 4. The CDR3 spells CASSLGLAVNNEQFF. The CDR3 region has the DNA TGCGCCAGCAGCTTAGGACTAGCGGTAAACAATGAGCAGTTCTTC.

The rearrangement joins TRBV5-6 to TRBJ2-6; TRBD1 might be the D (5 bases). This CDR3 region has 15 residues. V dropped 2 bases and J dropped 0 bases, with 6 bases sitting between them. Per the germline V gene, CDR1 is SGHDT and CDR2 is YYEEEE. DNA of the CDR3: TGTGCCAGCAGCTTTGGGGCCTCTGGGGCCAACGTCCTGACTTTC. Translation: CASSFGASGANVLTF.

J is TRBJ1-2 and V is TRBV5-4, with a possible D match to TRBD1 (5 bases). The CDR3 covers 13 residues. Germline values: CDR1 SGHNT, CDR2 YYREEE (reference sequence). V lost 3 bases and J 8 bases, leaving 14 bases between the germline ends. The chain's CDR3 is CASSSLRARGYTF. The CDR3, as DNA: TGTGCCAGCAGCTCACTCAGGGCTCGGGGCTACACCTTC.